Below, 22 T cell receptor beta chains from the same sample are listed, as sequenced in a study of blood T cell repertoires in COVID-19. Here immunoSEQ multiplex PCR was the method, and the copy in TCRdb shows in-frame clones only, minus some. The sample records under 200,000 clones, around 85% being singletons. Sequenced sample: peripheral blood. These TCRs come from a woman between 70 and 85 years old with acute or convalescent COVID-19.

With respect to this clone: This same CDR3 is encoded by further DNA sequences in the sample. The gene calls are TRBV6-5 and TRBJ1-6; D is undetermined. The CDR3 has 12 amino acids. The germline CDR1 and CDR2 sequences are MNHEY and SVGAGI. Deletions cut 3 bases from V and 10 bases from J, with 7 bases between. The CDR3 protein is CASSYGGSPLHF. CDR3 in DNA: TGTGCCAGCAGTTATGGAGGCTCACCCCTCCACTTT.

The chain is built from TRBV10-2 and TRBJ2-5, with 11 bases matching TRBD2. J gave up 5 bases and V 3 bases, and 5 bases lay outside the gene matches. This CDR3 has 15 amino acids. Germline lookup yields CDR1 WSHSY and CDR2 SAAADI. Here the CDR3 reads CASSEPTSGTETQYF. The CDR3 nucleotides read TGCGCCAGCAGTGAACCGACTAGCGGGACGGAGACCCAGTACTTC.

This chain connects TRBV6-5 to TRBJ1-4; D is possibly TRBD1 (6 bases). The CDR3 is made up of 14 amino acids. V was trimmed by 6 bases and J by 3 bases, leaving 11 bases between them. Germline V lookup: CDR1 MNHEY, CDR2 SVGAGI. CDR3 bases: TGTGCCAGCAGCCAGGGGATGTCTAATGAAAAACTGTTTTTT. Protein sequence: CASSQGMSNEKLFF.

The J gene is TRBJ1-6, the V gene TRBV4-3, with D perhaps matching TRBD1 (5 bases). Germline V CDR1 and CDR2: LGHNA, YSLEER. The CDR3 loop spans 21 amino acids. V lost 2 bases, J lost 1 base, and 24 bases lay in between. As DNA, the CDR3 is TGCGCCAGCAGCCAACCTATCCGCGAAGGGCGGGGGAGATCCTATAATTCACCCCTCCACTTT. Protein: CASSQPIREGRGRSYNSPLHF.

V gene TRBV5-1 combines with J gene TRBJ1-5, with a possible D match to TRBD1 (6 bases). Trimming removed 4 bases from V and 5 bases from J, with 13 bases in between. Looked up from germline, CDR1 is SGHRS and CDR2 is YFSETQ. The CDR3 is 14 amino acids. The CDR3 DNA reads as TGCGCCAGCAGCCTCGGACAGCCCCATCAGCCCCAGCATTTT. This encodes CASSLGQPHQPQHF.

The rearrangement joins TRBV19 to TRBJ1-1; 7 bases match TRBD1. The germline gives CDR1 LNHDA, CDR2 SQIVND (reference sequence). The ends lost 3 bases at V and 6 bases at J; junction bases unmatched: 7. The CDR3 totals 14 residues. The CDR3 DNA is TGTGCCAGTAGTATTGGCAGGGGGATAGCTGAAGCTTTCTTT. Protein product: CASSIGRGIAEAFF.

The chain combines TRBV7-2 with TRBJ1-1; weak D call: TRBD1 (5 bases). The germline gives CDR1 SGHTA, CDR2 FQGNSA. The germline V and J ends were trimmed by 8 bases and 0 bases, with 13 bases remaining between them. The CDR3 is 14 amino acids. CDR3 in amino acids: CASLDQGLNTEAFF. Here the CDR3 DNA reads TGTGCCAGCTTAGACCAGGGATTGAACACTGAAGCTTTCTTT.

This chain joins TRBV28 and TRBJ1-1; D perhaps matches TRBD1 (5 bases). Germline loops: CDR1 MDHEN, CDR2 SYDVKM. Trimming removed 2 bases at V and 0 bases at J, with 19 bases between. CDR3 length equals 18 residues. The CDR3 DNA reads as TGTGCCAGCAGTTTAGTTAGCTGGGGGGTAGAATTGAACACTGAAGCTTTCTTT. This translates into CASSLVSWGVELNTEAFF.

The genes are TRBV6-4 and TRBJ2-1, with D unclear. The CDR3 sequence is 14 residues long. From germline, CDR1 is MRHNA and CDR2 SNTAGT. V lost 5 bases, J lost 9 bases, and 17 bases lay in between. The CDR3 coding sequence is TGTGCCAGCAGTAGAGAGTATGGTGTCGGTGAGCAGTTCTTC. As protein: CASSREYGVGEQFF.

The genes are TRBV14 and TRBJ2-5; D is possibly TRBD1 (6 bases). The CDR3 is 14 residues long. Looked up from germline, CDR1 is SGHDN and CDR2 is FVKESK. Trimming stripped 1 base from V and 3 bases from J, with 9 bases between. As DNA, the CDR3 is TGTGCCAGCAGCCAAGCTCGGACAGAAGAGACCCAGTACTTC. Translating it yields CASSQARTEETQYF.

This clone was seen a handful of times. The gene calls are TRBV27 and TRBJ2-1, with 9 bases that match TRBD2. Germline V gives CDR1 MNHEY, CDR2 SMNVEV (reference sequence). This CDR3 is built from 16 residues. V trimming: 5 bases; J trimming: 8 bases; junction bases outside the gene matches: 13. The CDR3 sequence is CASSPGSRGGPDEQFF. The CDR3 region has the DNA TGTGCCAGCAGTCCCGGGTCGCGGGGGGGCCCAGATGAGCAGTTCTTC.

The chain links TRBV6-5 to TRBJ1-3, with TRBD1 as a possible D gene (6 bases). The CDR3 runs to 15 residues. In germline, CDR1 is MNHEY, CDR2 SVGAGI. Trimming stripped 2 bases from V and 0 bases from J, with 8 bases between. CDR3 DNA sequence: TGTGCCAGCAGTTACGGACAGTTCTCTGGAAACACCATATATTTT. Residues: CASSYGQFSGNTIYF.

The rearrangement uses TRBV3-1 (or the pseudogene TRBV3-2) and TRBJ2-3; TRBD2 might be the D (6 bases). V lost 1 base and J 6 bases, leaving 8 bases between the germline ends. This CDR3 is built from 13 residues. In germline, CDR1 is LGHDT, CDR2 YNNKEL (reference sequence). CDR3 bases: TGTGCCAGCAGCCAAGCGGGAGTGGATACGCAGTATTTT. Protein sequence: CASSQAGVDTQYF.

The chain employs TRBV6-5 and TRBJ1-5; D not certain. The CDR3 totals 13 residues. CDR1 and CDR2 (germline): MNHEY, SVGAGI. V was shortened by 6 bases and J by 3 bases, with 9 bases between the two germline ends. CDR3 sequence reads: CASRPVNNQPQHF. For the CDR3, the DNA is TGTGCCAGCAGGCCGGTGAACAATCAGCCCCAGCATTTT.

This chain joins TRBV10-3 and TRBJ2-7; D possibly corresponds to TRBD1 (5 bases). Per germline, CDR1 ENHRY and CDR2 SYGVKD. V lost 2 bases and J 6 bases, leaving 11 bases between the germline ends. This CDR3 spans 13 amino acids. CDR3 nucleotide sequence: TGTGCCATCAGTGAGGGCGTGGGGCCCGAGCAGTACTTC. The encoded protein is CAISEGVGPEQYF.

This rearrangement joins TRBV24-1 to TRBJ2-3; D perhaps matches TRBD1 (6 bases). The ends were cut back, 8 bases at V and 1 base at J, with 9 bases in the middle. This CDR3 is built from 13 residues. CDR1 and CDR2 from the germline V gene are KGHDR and SFDVKD. The CDR3 DNA follows: TGTGCCACCAATAGACAGGGCACAGATACGCAGTATTTT. Its protein product is CATNRQGTDTQYF.

This clone was observed a single time. The genes are TRBV2 and TRBJ2-7; tentatively, D is TRBD1 (6 bases). Germline CDR1 reads SNHLY; CDR2 reads FYNNEI. Trimming removed 0 bases from V and 4 bases from J, with 7 bases in between. The CDR3 length is 13 residues. Written as DNA, the CDR3 is TGTGCCAGCAGTGAAGCGAGGGGGTACGAGCAGTACTTC. Protein product: CASSEARGYEQYF. Complete variable domain (other parts from reference TRBV2 and TRBJ2-7): EPEVTQTPSHQVTQMGQEVILRCVPISNHLYFYWYRQILGQKVEFLVSFYNNEISEKSEIFDDQFSVERPDGSNFTLKIRSTKLEDSAMYFCASSEARGYEQYFGPGTRLTVT.

This clone showed up just a few times. The CDR3 is CASSLGLAVYEQYF. CDR3 sequence (DNA): TGTGCCAGCAGCTTGGGTCTAGCGGTTTACGAGCAGTACTTC. The chain couples TRBV5-6 to TRBJ2-7; TRBD2 aligns across 7 bases. Germline CDR1 is SGHDT and CDR2 is YYEEEE. J gave up 4 bases and V 0 bases, and 4 bases lay outside the gene matches. The CDR3 runs 14 residues.

The CDR3 DNA reads TGTGCCAGCAGCGTACGCCGGACAGGGTCGGGCACTGAAGCTTTCTTT. Translation gives CASSVRRTGSGTEAFF. The chain is built from TRBV6-2 or TRBV6-3 and TRBJ1-1; TRBD1 matches 8 bases. J gave up 4 bases and V 6 bases, and 13 bases lay outside the gene matches. There are 16 residues in the CDR3. The germline gives CDR1 MNHEY, CDR2 SVGEGT.

The chain carries TRBV19 and TRBJ1-1; 7 bases align to TRBD1. Germline lookup yields CDR1 LNHDA and CDR2 SQIVND (reference sequence). V was clipped by 5 bases and J by 5 bases; unmatched bases: 5. The CDR3 consists of 13 residues. The CDR3 spells CASSQQGQTEAFF. The DNA for the CDR3 is TGTGCCAGTAGTCAACAGGGGCAAACTGAAGCTTTCTTT.

The CDR3 sequence: CAWSGRAFSGNTIYF. CDR3 bases: TGTGCCTGGAGCGGGCGGGCCTTCTCTGGAAACACCATATATTTT. The chain joins TRBV30 to TRBJ1-3; D not resolved. This CDR3 has 15 amino acids. Trimming pared 3 bases from V and 0 bases from J, leaving 12 bases between. CDR1 and CDR2 (germline): GTSNPN, SVGIG (reference sequence).

The chain links TRBV30 to TRBJ2-7; 7 nucleotides line up with TRBD1. This CDR3 contains 15 residues. The J segment lost 2 bases and the V segment lost 3 bases, leaving 10 bases of the junction unmatched. Germline loops: CDR1 GTSNPN, CDR2 SVGIG (reference sequence). CDR3 coding DNA: TGTGCCTGGAGGGGAGTGGGACAGCAAGCCTACGAGCAGTACTTC. It encodes CAWRGVGQQAYEQYF.